This T cell receptor beta chain stems from a study of early T cells in non-severe SARS-CoV-2 infection. Study-wide background: With bulk RNA from unsorted whole blood as input, sequencing yielded unpaired chains.

As concerns this clonotype: What it binds is unknown.

This CDR3 has 16 residues. Notes on the study in general: VDJdb-based matching was biased toward anti-spike CD8 responses and missed private and CD4 specificities.

Attachment of unique molecular identifiers to individual cDNA molecules was performed. A single record per CDR3 protein comes from TCRdb applying MiXCR to the 5' RACE reads. The sample records fewer than 40,000 distinct CDR3 sequences, roughly 4.2% being singletons. This receptor was taken from an adult who was a healthcare worker with PCR-confirmed SARS-CoV-2 infection or an uninfected control (not recorded which). Sequenced input: whole blood. V and J are TRBV3-2 and TRBJ2-1; the table's TRBD1 call for D was not verified on the DNA. TRBV3-2 is a listed pseudogene. The CDR3 DNA reads TGTGCCAGCAGCCAAGGGACGGGGGGCCTACATAAGGGGCAGTTCTTC. This sequence encodes CASSQGTGGLHKGQFF.